These 26 T cell receptor beta chains came from one sample sequenced in a study (dated by TCRdb to the mid-2010s). The library relied on 5' RACE. Instrument on record: Illumina MiSeq. TCRdb took the public reads, trimmed them with fastp at Q25, ran MiXCR for clone calling and kept in-frame beta chains. Identical CDR3 protein sequences are pooled into one entry, listed with their most common genes and DNA. For this sample there are 40,000 to 65,000 distinct CDR3 sequences; roughly 22% appear just once. More than 3% of the sample is in the top ten clones. Sequencing was carried out using tumor-infiltrating naive CD4+ T cells sorted from the breast tumor. This specimen's cell subset or site label, per the study, means: naive CD4+ T cells, CD4+CD45RA+CD25-. All receptors derive from a female donor with breast cancer.

In this sample, this clonotype turned up a few times. V is TRBV4-1 and J is TRBJ1-2; a possible D gene is TRBD1 (6 bases). The CDR3 loop spans 13 amino acids. Germline V CDR1 and CDR2: MGHRA, YSYEKL. Trimming left V 6 bases short and J 4 bases short, with 12 bases between. CDR3 bases: TGCGCCAGCAGACCCACAGGGCGCTATGGCTACACCTTC. This gives the protein CASRPTGRYGYTF.

Many counts were recorded for this clonotype. V is TRBV5-6 and J is TRBJ1-1, with no clear D. In germline, CDR1 is SGHDT, CDR2 YYEEEE. The CDR3 length is 15 residues. V gave up 5 bases and J gave up 0 bases, with 14 bases separating them. Here the CDR3 DNA reads TGTGCCAGCAGTATCAGGTTCCGGATGAACACTGAAGCTTTCTTT. Translating it yields CASSIRFRMNTEAFF. The full variable domain, with the rest looked up from reference TRBV5-6 and TRBJ1-1, is DAGVTQSPTHLIKTRGQQVTLRCSPKSGHDTVSWYQQALGQGPQFIFQYYEEEERQRGNFPDRFSGHQFPNYSSELNVNALLLGDSALYLCASSIRFRMNTEAFFGQGTRLTVV.

The genes are TRBV20-1 and TRBJ1-1; no definite D call. V lost 5 bases, J lost 1 base, and 5 bases lay in between. This CDR3 spans 11 amino acids. The germline V gene encodes CDR1 DFQATT and CDR2 SNEGSKA (reference sequence). CDR3 DNA sequence: TGCAGTGCTCTTGGGAACACTGAAGCTTTCTTT. It translates to CSALGNTEAFF.

The chain employs TRBV10-3 and TRBJ1-6; 11 positions agree with TRBD1. J lost 7 bases, V lost 8 bases, and 1 base had no gene match. The CDR3 loop spans 13 amino acids. Germline V gene lookup returns CDR1 ENHRY and CDR2 SYGVKD. The CDR3 sequence: CAIRDRGNSPLHF. The CDR3, as DNA: TGTGCCATCCGGGACAGGGGGAATTCACCCCTCCACTTT.

In this sample, this clonotype turned up many times. The chain couples TRBV6-5 to TRBJ1-5; D call uncertain. Germline assignment: CDR1 MNHEY and CDR2 SVGAGI. The length of the CDR3 is 15 residues. The V end lost 6 bases, the J end lost 0 bases, and 12 bases lay between the germline ends. The CDR3 DNA reads as TGTGCCAGCAGGGGCGAGACGGGTAGCAATCAGCCCCAGCATTTT. Translating it yields CASRGETGSNQPQHF.

Note on this clonotype: The junction shows a germline mismatch at one end, possibly a read error. This sequence joins TRBV4-1 and TRBJ2-1; D may be TRBD2 (6 bases). The CDR3 totals 17 residues. The germline CDR1 and CDR2 sequences are MGHRA and YSYEKL. The CDR3 nucleotides read TGCGCCAGCAGCCAAGGCCGACTAGGTAGCTCCTACAATGAGCAGCTCTTC. This sequence encodes CASSQGRLGSSYNEQLF.

This chain connects TRBV20-1 to TRBJ1-1; D is unclear. The CDR3 is made up of 12 amino acids. The germline gives CDR1 DFQATT, CDR2 SNEGSKA (reference sequence). The ends were cut back, 5 bases at V and 4 bases at J, with 11 bases in the middle. The CDR3 bases are TGCAGTGCTCCCGATCGGGGCACTGAAGCTTTCTTT. Encoded protein: CSAPDRGTEAFF.

This clonotype was seen a handful of times. The chain carries TRBV19 and TRBJ1-2; TRBD1 matches 9 bases. CDR3 length: 15 amino acids. Per germline, CDR1 LNHDA and CDR2 SQIVND (reference sequence). V shed 5 bases, J shed 3 bases, and the junction held 7 bases outside the gene matches. The CDR3 nucleotides are TGTGCCAGTAGTCTAACCGGGACAGGGTACTATGGCTACACCTTC. Translated, it gives CASSLTGTGYYGYTF.

The chain has TRBV6-2 or TRBV6-3 and TRBJ1-5; no reliable D call. Germline V gene lookup returns CDR1 MNHEY and CDR2 SVGEGT. CDR3 length: 13 amino acids. V lost 2 bases and J lost 3, with 5 bases in between. The CDR3 loop reads CASSYRLNQPQHF. DNA for the CDR3: TGTGCCAGCAGTTACAGACTCAATCAGCCCCAGCATTTT.

This clonotype has a handful of counts. V and J are TRBV7-9 and TRBJ2-5, with TRBD1 matching 8 bases. The V segment lost 8 bases and the J segment 4 bases; nucleotides outside the gene matches: 9. Germline V CDR1 and CDR2: SEHNR, FQNEAQ (reference sequence). The CDR3 is 14 residues long. The CDR3 protein is CASGSNRGRETQYF. The CDR3 nucleotides are TGTGCCAGCGGCTCGAACAGGGGGAGAGAGACCCAGTACTTC.

This clonotype was seen a few times. The V and J genes are TRBV30 and TRBJ2-7; D call uncertain. CDR1 and CDR2 from the germline V gene are GTSNPN and SVGIG (reference sequence). Trimming pared 4 bases from V and 2 bases from J, leaving 15 bases between. CDR3 length equals 14 residues. CDR3: CAWTLELDAYEQYF. DNA of the CDR3: TGTGCCTGGACCCTCGAACTGGACGCCTACGAGCAGTACTTC.

On this clonotype: A much larger clone lies one base from this, so it may be a read error. The chain couples TRBV7-6 to TRBJ2-3; TRBD2 might be the D (7 bases). The germline V gene encodes CDR1 SGHVS and CDR2 FNYEAQ. The CDR3 runs to 15 residues. CDR3 sequence: CASSMRGGSTNTQYF. CDR3 nucleotide sequence: TGTGCCAGCAGTATGAGGGGGGGTAGCACAAATACGCAGTATTTT.

The J gene is TRBJ2-5, the V gene TRBV7-8; tentatively, D is TRBD2 (6 bases). Germline V gives CDR1 SGHVS, CDR2 FQNEAQ. Between the trimmed V and J ends, which lost 5 bases and 1 base, there was a span of 11 bases. CDR3 size: 14 residues. CDR3 residues: CASSLRTIQETQYF. The CDR3 DNA reads as TGTGCCAGCAGCCTCCGGACTATCCAAGAGACCCAGTACTTC.

This rearrangement joins TRBV6-5 to TRBJ1-1, with D possibly matching TRBD1 (6 bases). The CDR3 loop spans 16 amino acids. Trimming cost V 1 base and J 0 bases, with 12 bases left between them. Germline-derived CDR1 and CDR2 are MNHEY and SVGAGI. The CDR3 spells CASSYFLQGLNTEAFF. The DNA for the CDR3 is TGTGCCAGCAGTTACTTCCTACAGGGCCTGAACACTGAAGCTTTCTTT.

The chain is built from TRBV3-1 and TRBJ2-7, with unresolved D. This CDR3 has 11 residues. The V end lost 2 bases, the J end lost 5 bases, and 4 bases lay between the germline ends. In germline, CDR1 is LGHDT, CDR2 YNNKEL (reference sequence). This chain's CDR3 is CASSQMDEQYF. The CDR3 nucleotides read TGTGCCAGCAGCCAAATGGACGAGCAGTACTTC.

There are a few counts of this clonotype. This CDR3 reads CASSLGREALETQYF. For the CDR3, the DNA is TGTGCCAGCAGCTTAGGTCGAGAGGCTCTGGAGACCCAGTACTTC. The gene calls are TRBV11-2 and TRBJ2-5; D is undetermined. The length of the CDR3 is 15 residues. Germline-derived CDR1 and CDR2 are SGHAT and FQNNGV. V shed 1 base and J shed 5 bases, with 14 bases lying between them.

This clonotype showed up just once. The chain couples TRBV12-3 or TRBV12-4 to TRBJ1-3; no firm D call. V was pared by 6 bases and J by 4 bases, with 16 bases between. CDR3 length: 15 residues. The CDR3 region has the DNA TGTGCCAGCAGAAATACAGACCCGGGGGGAAACACCATATATTTT. Translated, it gives CASRNTDPGGNTIYF.

This chain links TRBV18 with TRBJ1-1; a weak D match, TRBD1 (6 bases). Trimming took 2 bases from V and 7 from J, leaving 11 bases between them. Germline V gene sequence: CDR1 KGHSH, CDR2 LQKENI. This CDR3 has 13 amino acids. This chain's CDR3 is CASSPGQSNEAFF. The CDR3 DNA sequence: TGTGCCAGCTCACCAGGACAGTCAAATGAAGCTTTCTTT.

This clonotype occurred a few times. The chain couples TRBV18 to TRBJ1-2, with 8 bases matching TRBD1. The germline CDR1 and CDR2 sequences are KGHSH and LQKENI. The CDR3 is made up of 15 amino acids. The junction had 7 bases not matched to a gene; V was cut back by 0 bases and J by 7 bases. In DNA form, the CDR3 reads TGTGCCAGCTCACCACCCAGGGGGCCTTATCGTGGCTACACCTTC. Its protein product is CASSPPRGPYRGYTF.

This clonotype has a handful of counts. The chain links TRBV20-1 to TRBJ1-3; D is ambiguous. Germline V gene data show CDR1 as DFQATT and CDR2 as SNEGSKA (reference sequence). The CDR3 is made up of 16 amino acids. V lost 0 bases and J 0 bases, leaving 12 bases between the germline ends. The CDR3 nucleotides are TGCAGTGCTAGAGATCTCTCCTATAGCTCTGGAAACACCATATATTTT. This encodes CSARDLSYSSGNTIYF.

A word on this clonotype: The junction departs from germline at one end; a sequencing error may be responsible. V is TRBV11-3 and J is TRBJ2-3, with D perhaps TRBD1 or TRBD2 (5 bases each). The length of the CDR3 is 14 residues. Germline V CDR1 and CDR2: SGHNT, YENEEA. The CDR3 coding sequence is TGTGCCAGCAGCCGAGGGGCTAGCACATATACGCAGTATTTT. Translation gives CASSRGASTYTQYF. Supplemented by reference TRBV11-3 and TRBJ2-3, the full variable domain reads EAGVVQSPRYKIIEKKQPVAFWCNPISGHNTLYWYLQNLGQGPELLIRYENEEAVDDSQLPKDRFSAERLKGVDSTLKIQPAELGDSAVYLCASSRGASTYTQYFGPGTRLTVL.

The CDR3 loop reads CASSVSGMANNEQFF. CDR3 sequence (DNA): TGTGCCAGCAGCGTCTCCGGGATGGCTAACAATGAGCAGTTCTTC. This chain uses TRBV9 with TRBJ2-1; a possible D gene is TRBD2 (5 bases). The germline CDR1 and CDR2 sequences are SGDLS and YYNGEE. V was pared by 2 bases and J by 5 bases, with 14 bases between. The CDR3 length is 15 residues.

Only a few counts were recorded for this clonotype. The chain couples TRBV4-2 to TRBJ1-4; D is unresolved. The V and J ends lost 6 bases and 7 bases respectively, with 12 bases between them. In germline, CDR1 is LGHNA, CDR2 YNFKEQ. The CDR3 spans 13 residues. CDR3 coding DNA: TGTGCCAGCAGGATCGACGAATCTGAAAAACTGTTTTTT. Translation gives CASRIDESEKLFF.

The chain recombines TRBV20-1 with TRBJ1-1; no firm D call. The germline V and J ends were trimmed by 0 bases and 1 base, with 15 bases remaining between them. The CDR3 runs to 16 residues. Germline values: CDR1 DFQATT, CDR2 SNEGSKA (reference sequence). The CDR3 DNA sequence: TGCAGTGCTAGAGATTCGGGCGGCCCTAGGAACACTGAAGCTTTCTTT. It specifies CSARDSGGPRNTEAFF.

V gene TRBV7-2 combines with J gene TRBJ2-2; D unresolved. V was cut by 4 bases and J by 1 base, with 10 bases left in between. The CDR3 covers 15 residues. The germline V gene has CDR1 SGHTA and CDR2 FQGNSA. CDR3 amino acids: CASSSRAVNTGELFF. The DNA of the CDR3 is TGTGCCAGCAGCTCACGGGCAGTGAACACCGGGGAGCTGTTTTTT.

This rearrangement joins TRBV6-5 to TRBJ2-7; TRBD2 matches 9 bases. The CDR3 consists of 15 residues. Trimming at V came to 2 bases and at J to 2 bases, leaving 4 bases not matched to a gene. The germline V gene encodes CDR1 MNHEY and CDR2 SVGAGI. CDR3 in amino acids: CASSYAAGGPYEQYF. DNA for the CDR3: TGTGCCAGCAGTTACGCCGCGGGAGGGCCCTACGAGCAGTACTTC.